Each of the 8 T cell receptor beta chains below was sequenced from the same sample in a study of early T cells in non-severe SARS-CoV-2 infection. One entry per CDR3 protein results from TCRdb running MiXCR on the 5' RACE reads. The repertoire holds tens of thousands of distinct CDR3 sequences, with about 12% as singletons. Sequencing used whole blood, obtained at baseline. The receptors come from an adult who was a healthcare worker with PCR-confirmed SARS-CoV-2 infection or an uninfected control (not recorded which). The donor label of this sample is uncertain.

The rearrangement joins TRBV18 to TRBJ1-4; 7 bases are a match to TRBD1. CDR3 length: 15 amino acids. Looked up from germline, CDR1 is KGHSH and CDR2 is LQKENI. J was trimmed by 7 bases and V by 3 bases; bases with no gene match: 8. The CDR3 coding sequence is TGTGCCAGCTCACCCAACAGGGGAACAATTGAAAAACTGTTTTTT. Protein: CASSPNRGTIEKLFF.

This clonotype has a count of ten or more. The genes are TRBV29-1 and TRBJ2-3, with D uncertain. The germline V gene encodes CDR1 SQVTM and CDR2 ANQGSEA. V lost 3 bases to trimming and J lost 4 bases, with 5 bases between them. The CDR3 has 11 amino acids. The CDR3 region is CSVEPADTQYF. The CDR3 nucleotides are TGCAGCGTTGAGCCCGCAGATACGCAGTATTTT.

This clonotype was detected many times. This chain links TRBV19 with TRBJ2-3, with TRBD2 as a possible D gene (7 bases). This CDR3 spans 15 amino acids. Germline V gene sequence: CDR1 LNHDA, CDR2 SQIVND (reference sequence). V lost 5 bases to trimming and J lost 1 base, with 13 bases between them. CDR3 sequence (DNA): TGTGCCAGTAGTTTGGCGGGGGCGGGCACAGATACGCAGTATTTT. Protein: CASSLAGAGTDTQYF.

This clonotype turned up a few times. The CDR3 DNA sequence: TGCAGCGTTGACAACTCTGGGGCCAACGTCCTGACTTTC. It encodes CSVDNSGANVLTF. V and J are TRBV29-1 and TRBJ2-6; D is unresolved. Trimming took off 3 bases at V and 0 bases at J, with 3 bases between the two ends. Looked up from germline, CDR1 is SQVTM and CDR2 is ANQGSEA. The CDR3 extends over 13 amino acids.

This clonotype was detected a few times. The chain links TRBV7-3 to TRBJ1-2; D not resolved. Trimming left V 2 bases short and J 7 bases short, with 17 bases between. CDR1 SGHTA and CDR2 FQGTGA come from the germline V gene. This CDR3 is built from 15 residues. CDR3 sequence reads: CASSLHRTDLRGYTF. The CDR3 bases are TGTGCCAGCAGCTTACATAGGACGGATCTTCGTGGCTACACCTTC. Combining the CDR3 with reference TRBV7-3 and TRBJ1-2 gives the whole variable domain GAGVSQTPSNKVTEKGKYVELRCDPISGHTALYWYRQSLGQGPEFLIYFQGTGAADDSGLPNDRFFAVRPEGSVSTLKIQRTERGDSAVYLCASSLHRTDLRGYTFGSGTRLTVV.

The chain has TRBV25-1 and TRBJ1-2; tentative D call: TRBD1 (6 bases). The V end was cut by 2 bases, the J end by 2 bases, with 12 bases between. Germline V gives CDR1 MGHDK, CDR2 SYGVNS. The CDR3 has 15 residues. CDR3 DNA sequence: TGTGCCAGCAGTGAACCCGGGACACCGAACTATGGCTACACCTTC. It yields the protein CASSEPGTPNYGYTF.

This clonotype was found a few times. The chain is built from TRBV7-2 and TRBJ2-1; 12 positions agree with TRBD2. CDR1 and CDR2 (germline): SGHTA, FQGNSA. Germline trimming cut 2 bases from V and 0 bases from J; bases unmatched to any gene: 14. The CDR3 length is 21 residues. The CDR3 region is CASSLFSWLAGGPRSYNEQFF. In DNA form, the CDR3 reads TGTGCCAGCAGCTTATTCTCTTGGCTAGCGGGGGGGCCCCGCTCCTACAATGAGCAGTTCTTC.

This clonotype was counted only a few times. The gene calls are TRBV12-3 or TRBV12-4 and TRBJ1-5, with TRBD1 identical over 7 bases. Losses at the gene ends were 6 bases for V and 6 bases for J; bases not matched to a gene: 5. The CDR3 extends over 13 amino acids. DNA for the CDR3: TGTGCCAGCAGCTACAGGGGACCTCAGCCCCAGCATTTT. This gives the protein CASSYRGPQPQHF.